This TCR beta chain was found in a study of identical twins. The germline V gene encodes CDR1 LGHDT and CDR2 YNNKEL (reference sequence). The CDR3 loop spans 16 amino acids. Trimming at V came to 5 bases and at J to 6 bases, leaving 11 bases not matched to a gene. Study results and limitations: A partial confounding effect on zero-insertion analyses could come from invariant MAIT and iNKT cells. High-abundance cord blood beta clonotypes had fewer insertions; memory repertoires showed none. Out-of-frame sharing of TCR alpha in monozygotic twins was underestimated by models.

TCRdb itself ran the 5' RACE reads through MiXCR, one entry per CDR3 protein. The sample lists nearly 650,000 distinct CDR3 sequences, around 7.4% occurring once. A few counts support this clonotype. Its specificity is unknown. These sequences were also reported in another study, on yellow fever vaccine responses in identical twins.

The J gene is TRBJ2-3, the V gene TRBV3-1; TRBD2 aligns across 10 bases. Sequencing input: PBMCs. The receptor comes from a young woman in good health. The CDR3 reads CASSELSSGSGDTQYF. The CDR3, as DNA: TGTGCCAGCAGCGAACTTTCTAGCGGGAGCGGGGATACGCAGTATTTT.